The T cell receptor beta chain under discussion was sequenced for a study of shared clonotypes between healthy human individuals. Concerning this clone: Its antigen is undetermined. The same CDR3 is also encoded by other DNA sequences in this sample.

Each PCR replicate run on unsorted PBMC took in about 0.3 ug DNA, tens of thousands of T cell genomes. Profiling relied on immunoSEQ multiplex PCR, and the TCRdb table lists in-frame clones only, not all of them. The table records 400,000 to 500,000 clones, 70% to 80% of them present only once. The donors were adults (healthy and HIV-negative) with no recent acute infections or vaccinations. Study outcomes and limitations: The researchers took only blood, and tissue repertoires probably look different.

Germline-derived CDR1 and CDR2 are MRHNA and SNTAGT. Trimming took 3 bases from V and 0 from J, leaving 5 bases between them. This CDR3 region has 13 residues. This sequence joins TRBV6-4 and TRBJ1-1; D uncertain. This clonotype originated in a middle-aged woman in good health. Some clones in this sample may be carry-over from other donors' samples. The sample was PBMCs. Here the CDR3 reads CASSEDLNTEAFF. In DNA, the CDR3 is TGTGCCAGCAGTGAGGACTTGAACACTGAAGCTTTCTTT.